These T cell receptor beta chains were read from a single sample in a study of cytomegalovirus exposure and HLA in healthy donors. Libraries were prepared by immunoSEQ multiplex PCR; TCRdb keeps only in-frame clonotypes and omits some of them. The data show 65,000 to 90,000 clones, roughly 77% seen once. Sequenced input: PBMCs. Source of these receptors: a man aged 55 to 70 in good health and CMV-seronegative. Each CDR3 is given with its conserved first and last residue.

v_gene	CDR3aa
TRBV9	CASSVGRGSGNTIYF
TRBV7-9	CASSRENSPLHF
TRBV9	CASSVAPGTGANVLTF
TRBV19	CASSIAGETQYF
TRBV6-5	CASTVTSSVNYGYTF
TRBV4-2	CASSQDAAVNTGELFF
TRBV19	CASSYSTDTQYF
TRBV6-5	CASSPGTESSYTF
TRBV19	CATTGPDSHMNTEAFF
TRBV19	CASSLLTGGRYEQYF
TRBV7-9	CASSYPGLAYNEQFF
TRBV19	CASSTTGGGGYTF